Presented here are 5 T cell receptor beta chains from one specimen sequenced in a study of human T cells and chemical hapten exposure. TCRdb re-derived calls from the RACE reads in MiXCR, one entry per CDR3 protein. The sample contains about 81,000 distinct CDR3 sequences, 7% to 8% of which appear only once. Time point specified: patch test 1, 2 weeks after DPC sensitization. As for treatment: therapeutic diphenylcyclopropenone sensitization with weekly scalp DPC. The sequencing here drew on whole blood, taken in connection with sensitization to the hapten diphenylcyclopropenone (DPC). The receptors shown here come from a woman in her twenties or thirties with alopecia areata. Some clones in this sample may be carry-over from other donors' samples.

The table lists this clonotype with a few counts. The CDR3 coding sequence is TGTGCCAGCAGCTTAGTCAAGGGAGGGTACGAGCAGTACTTC. Translation: CASSLVKGGYEQYF. This chain connects TRBV7-8 to TRBJ2-7; 7 bases map to TRBD2. This CDR3 spans 14 amino acids. CDR1 and CDR2 (germline): SGHVS, FQNEAQ. V gave up 1 base and J gave up 4 bases; unmatched junction bases: 4.

The CDR3 bases are TGCGCCAGCAGCCTACAGGCTCCCCCGAACACTGAAGCTTTCTTT. Translating it yields CASSLQAPPNTEAFF. J is TRBJ1-1 and V is TRBV5-1; maybe TRBD1 (5 bases). This CDR3 region has 15 residues. V was clipped by 4 bases and J by 1 base, with 14 bases between them. Per germline, CDR1 SGHRS and CDR2 YFSETQ. Full variable domain (remainder filled in from reference TRBV5-1 and TRBJ1-1): KAGVTQTPRYLIKTRGQQVTLSCSPISGHRSVSWYQQTPGQGLQFLFEYFSETQRNKGNFPGRFSGRQFSNSRSEMNVSTLELGDSALYLCASSLQAPPNTEAFFGQGTRLTVV.

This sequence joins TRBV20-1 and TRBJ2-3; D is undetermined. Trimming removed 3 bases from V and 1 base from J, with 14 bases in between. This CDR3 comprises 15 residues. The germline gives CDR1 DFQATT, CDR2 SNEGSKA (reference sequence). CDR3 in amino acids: CSARTTSLGTDTQYF. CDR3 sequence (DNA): TGCAGTGCTAGGACGACATCACTGGGCACAGATACGCAGTATTTT.

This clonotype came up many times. In DNA, the CDR3 is TGTGCCAGCAGCTTAGGTGCGGGAGGCTACAATGAGCAGTTCTTC. Translating it yields CASSLGAGGYNEQFF. The chain couples TRBV11-1 to TRBJ2-1; 8 nucleotides agree with TRBD2. Germline CDR1 reads SGHAT; CDR2 reads FQDESV (reference sequence). With 1 base clipped from V and 3 bases from J, the junction kept 2 bases outside the gene matches. This CDR3 is built from 15 residues. The complete variable domain, with remaining parts taken from reference TRBV11-1 and TRBJ2-1, reads EAEVAQSPRYKITEKSQAVAFWCDPISGHATLYWYRQILGQGPELLVQFQDESVVDDSQLPKDRFSAERLKGVDSTLKIQPAELGDSAMYLCASSLGAGGYNEQFFGPGTRLTVL.

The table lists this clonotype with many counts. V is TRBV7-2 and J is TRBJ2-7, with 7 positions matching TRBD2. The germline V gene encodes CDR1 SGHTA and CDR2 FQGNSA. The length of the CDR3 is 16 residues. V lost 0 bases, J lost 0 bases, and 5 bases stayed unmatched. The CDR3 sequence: CASSLAVGTTSYEQYF. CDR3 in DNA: TGTGCCAGCAGCTTAGCGGTGGGGACTACCTCCTACGAGCAGTACTTC.